Listed below are T cell receptor beta chains from one sample, sequenced in a study of blood T cell repertoires in COVID-19. Method: immunoSEQ multiplex PCR; TCRdb's copy keeps in-frame clones and lacks some. In the table there are some 160,000 clones, approximately 80% of which are singletons. Sequencing was done on a sample of peripheral blood. All receptors come from a man aged 70 or older who had recovered from COVID-19. Both conserved end residues are part of each CDR3. D genes are given only for firm matches. The size field is filled for only some rows; it gives once, few, many or a size class.

clone_size j_call v_call d_call cdr3_nt cdr3_aa
. TRBJ2-1 TRBV5-1 TRBD2 TGCGCCAGCAGCCGACCGGGACTAGCTGCATCTGATGAGCAGTTCTTC CASSRPGLAASDEQFF
. TRBJ2-7 TRBV3-1/TRBV3-2 . TGTGCCAGCAGCCAGGGGACACAACTAGGGCAGTACTTC CASSQGTQLGQYF
. TRBJ2-1 TRBV19 . TGTGCCAGTGGTACCCCGGGACTTTACAATGAGCAGTTCTTC CASGTPGLYNEQFF
. TRBJ2-7 TRBV7-6 . TGTGCCAGCAGCCAAGGGGGGGCTAGCGAAGCGGGCGAGCAGTACTTC CASSQGGASEAGEQYF
. TRBJ1-4 TRBV4-3 . TGCGCCAGCAGCCAAGACCTTGCAACTAATGAAAAACTGTTTTTT CASSQDLATNEKLFF
. TRBJ1-5 TRBV19 TRBD1 TGTGCCAGTATGGGGTCGGGACAGGGGGGCAATCAGCCCCAGCATTTT CASMGSGQGGNQPQHF
. TRBJ2-2 TRBV5-8 TRBD1 TGTGCCAGCAGCTTGGCCTATGGGACAGGGAACACCGGGGAGCTGTTTTTT CASSLAYGTGNTGELFF
. TRBJ2-4 TRBV28 TRBD1 TGTGCCAGCAGTCGAAGACAGGGGGCTCGGGCCAAAAACATTCAGTACTTC CASSRRQGARAKNIQYF
few TRBJ2-1 TRBV9 TRBD2 TGTGCCAGCAGCGTAGGGAAGGGACTACCCGATTACAATGAGCAGTTCTTC CASSVGKGLPDYNEQFF
. TRBJ2-3 TRBV7-9 . TGTGCCAGCAGCCTAGAGGGGATAGCGGCCCTACGGGGCACAGATACGCAGTATTTT CASSLEGIAALRGTDTQYF
. TRBJ2-6 TRBV5-1 . TGCGCCAGCAGCTTGCTCGGCGGCACTGGGGCCAACGTCCTGACTTTC CASSLLGGTGANVLTF
. TRBJ2-2 TRBV15 . TGTGCCACCAGCAGCAGACAGTATAGAACCGGGGAGCTGTTTTTT CATSSRQYRTGELFF
. TRBJ2-5 TRBV5-1 TRBD1 TGCGCCAGCAGCCGACAGGGGATAGAAGAGACCCAGTACTTC CASSRQGIEETQYF
. TRBJ1-5 TRBV19 . TGTGCCAGTAGTATCCGGTGGGGAGGGAAAATGGGCCAGCCCCAGCATTTT CASSIRWGGKMGQPQHF
many TRBJ1-6 TRBV28 . TGTGCCAGCAGTTTAGAAGACTGGACAGCGGGGGGACTCCTCCACTTT CASSLEDWTAGGLLHF
. TRBJ1-1 TRBV5-1 . TGCGCCAGCAGCTTGGTACAGGGCACTGAAGCTTTCTTT CASSLVQGTEAFF
. TRBJ2-3 TRBV6-1 TRBD2 TGTGCCAGCAGTGAGGGTTGGACTAGCACTCCTTGGGGAGATACGCAGTATTTT CASSEGWTSTPWGDTQYF
. TRBJ2-2 TRBV7-9 TRBD2 TGTGCCAGCAGCTTAGTATCCACTAGCGGATTGAACACCGGGGAGCTGTTTTTT CASSLVSTSGLNTGELFF
. TRBJ2-6 TRBV5-6 TRBD1 TGTGCCAGCAGCTTCCGGGACAGGGTCTCTGGGGCCAACGTCCTGACTTTC CASSFRDRVSGANVLTF
once TRBJ1-5 TRBV6-2/TRBV6-3 . TGTGCCAGCAGTTACTACGGGAATCAGCCCCAGCATTTT CASSYYGNQPQHF
. TRBJ1-5 TRBV6-5 . TGTGCCAGCGCCTTATCGGGGAATGGGCAGCCCCAGCATTTT CASALSGNGQPQHF
. TRBJ1-2 TRBV14 . TGTGCCAGCAGCCGGACAGTAAACTATGGCTACACCTTC CASSRTVNYGYTF
. TRBJ2-4 TRBV27 TRBD1 TGTGCCAGCAGTAACCGGGACAGGGGTAAAAACATTCAGTACTTC CASSNRDRGKNIQYF
. TRBJ1-4 TRBV5-1 TRBD1 TGCGCCAGCAGACCTGGGACAGGGATTGAAAAACTGTTTTTT CASRPGTGIEKLFF
. TRBJ1-1 TRBV5-4 . TGTGCCAGCAGCATAGGGACGGGACTCATGAACACTGAAGCTTTCTTT CASSIGTGLMNTEAFF
. TRBJ2-3 TRBV2 TRBD2 TGTGCCAGCAGTGTCGCTAGCGGGAGCGATACGCAGTATTTT CASSVASGSDTQYF
once TRBJ2-1 TRBV7-2 TRBD2 TGTGCCAGCAGCTTAAAAGCGGGAGGGCCTGATGAGCAGTTCTTC CASSLKAGGPDEQFF
. TRBJ1-1 TRBV7-9 . TGTGCCAGCAGCTTAGCAGTTGCAGGGAACACTGAAGCTTTCTTT CASSLAVAGNTEAFF